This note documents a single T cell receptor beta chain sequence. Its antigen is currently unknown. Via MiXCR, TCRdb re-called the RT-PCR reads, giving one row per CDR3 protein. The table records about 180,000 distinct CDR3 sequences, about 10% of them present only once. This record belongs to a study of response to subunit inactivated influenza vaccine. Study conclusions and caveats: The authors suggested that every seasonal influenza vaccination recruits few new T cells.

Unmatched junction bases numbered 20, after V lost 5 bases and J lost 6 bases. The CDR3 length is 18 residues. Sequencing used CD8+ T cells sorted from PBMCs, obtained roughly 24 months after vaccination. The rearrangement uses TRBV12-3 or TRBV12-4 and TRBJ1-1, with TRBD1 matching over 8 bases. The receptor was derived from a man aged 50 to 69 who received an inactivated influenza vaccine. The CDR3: CASSAYRDRTFFSAEAFF. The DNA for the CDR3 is TGTGCCAGCAGTGCATACAGGGACAGGACGTTTTTTTCCGCTGAAGCTTTCTTT.